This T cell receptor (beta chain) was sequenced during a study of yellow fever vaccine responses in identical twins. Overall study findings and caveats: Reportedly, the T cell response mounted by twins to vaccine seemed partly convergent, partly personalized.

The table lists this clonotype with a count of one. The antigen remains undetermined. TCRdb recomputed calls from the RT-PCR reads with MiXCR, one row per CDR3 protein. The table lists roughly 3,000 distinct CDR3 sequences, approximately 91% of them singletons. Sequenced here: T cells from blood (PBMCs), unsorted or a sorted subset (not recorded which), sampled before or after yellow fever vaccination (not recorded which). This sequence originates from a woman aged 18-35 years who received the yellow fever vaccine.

The CDR3 loop reads CASSSTSGYNEQFF. The CDR3 bases are TGTGCCAGCAGCTCGACTAGCGGGTACAATGAGCAGTTCTTC. The chain recombines TRBV7-1 with TRBJ2-1; 10 nucleotides agree with TRBD2. TRBV7-1 is treated as an ORF (open reading frame) with a function not yet certain. V lost 3 bases to trimming and J lost 4 bases; unmatched junction nucleotides: 0. The CDR3 consists of 14 residues.